These T cell receptor beta chains were read from a single sample in a study of cytomegalovirus exposure and HLA in healthy donors. Method: immunoSEQ multiplex PCR; TCRdb's copy keeps in-frame clones and lacks some. The data contain about 110,000 clones, more than 65% of them singletons. Material for sequencing was PBMCs. The source of these receptors is a human donor in good health. Both conserved end residues are part of each CDR3. Fields, in order: V gene, J gene, D gene, CDR3 length, clone size, CDR3 DNA, CDR3 protein. A D gene is named only where the DNA matches it firmly. Expanded clones are given a class, and other clones once, few, many or no size at all.

>TRBV6-5|TRBJ2-1|-|16|-
TGTGCCAGCAGTTTCTTCTTTAGCGGAACGGACAATGAGCAGTTCTTC
CASSFFFSGTDNEQFF
>TRBV5-1|TRBJ2-1|TRBD2|16|-
TGCGCCAGCAGCCACGGGACTAGTGGATCCTACAATGAGCAGTTCTTC
CASSHGTSGSYNEQFF
>TRBV27|TRBJ1-1|-|17|once
TGTGCCAGCAGTTTGGGGCAGGGGAGGGCCATGAACACTGAAGCTTTCTTT
CASSLGQGRAMNTEAFF
>TRBV27|TRBJ2-4|TRBD2|18|-
TGTGCCAGCCGGTCGGGACTAGCGGGATATGTCGACAAAAACATTCAGTACTTC
CASRSGLAGYVDKNIQYF
>TRBV19|TRBJ2-1|-|16|-
TGTGCCAGTACCTCGGACAGACGAAGCTCCTACAATGAGCAGTTCTTC
CASTSDRRSSYNEQFF
>TRBV11-2|TRBJ2-2|-|16|few
TGTGCCAGCAGCCCGGAGAGGGCCTTAAGAGCCGGGGAGCTGTTTTTT
CASSPERALRAGELFF
>TRBV2|TRBJ2-7|-|14|-
TGTGCCAGCAGTGATTCACAGGGTGCTTACGAGCAGTACTTC
CASSDSQGAYEQYF
>TRBV5-6|TRBJ2-5|TRBD1|14|-
TGTGCCAGCAGCTTGGCGGGACAGCAAGAGACCCAGTACTTC
CASSLAGQQETQYF
>TRBV28|TRBJ2-1|-|15|-
TGCGCCAGCAAGCCGACCGGGAGCTCCTACAATGAGCAGTTCTTC
CASKPTGSSYNEQFF
>TRBV27|TRBJ2-7|TRBD1|12|once
TGTGCCAGCAGACAGGGGGACCACGAGCAGTACTTC
CASRQGDHEQYF
>TRBV4-1|TRBJ2-3|TRBD2|14|-
TGCGCCAGCGGGCGACTAGCGGGGTCGGATACGCAGTATTTT
CASGRLAGSDTQYF
>TRBV28|TRBJ2-2|-|14|-
TGTGCCAGCAGTCCAGGGATGATAACCGGGGAGCTGTTTTTT
CASSPGMITGELFF
>TRBV19|TRBJ1-5|TRBD1|15|-
TGTGCCAGTAGTACAGACAGGGTTGAGGAGCAGCCCCAGCATTTT
CASSTDRVEEQPQHF
>TRBV9|TRBJ2-5|TRBD2|15|-
TGTGCCAGCAGCGCCCCGACTAGCGCAGAAGAGACCCAGTACTTC
CASSAPTSAEETQYF
>TRBV19|TRBJ2-2|-|16|once
TGTGCCAGTACCCCAGTGGCGACAGGGAACACCGGGGAGCTGTTTTTT
CASTPVATGNTGELFF
>TRBV5-1|TRBJ2-1|TRBD2|15|-
TGCGCCAGCAGCTTGGCTCTAGCGGGAGAGAATGAGCAGTTCTTC
CASSLALAGENEQFF
>TRBV18|TRBJ2-7|-|14|-
TGTGCCAGCTCACCACGGACAGATACCTACGAGCAGTACTTC
CASSPRTDTYEQYF
>TRBV2|TRBJ1-2|TRBD1|14|-
TGTGCCAGCAGCGAGGACAGGGTAGAGGTTGGCTACACCTTC
CASSEDRVEVGYTF
>TRBV19|TRBJ1-2|-|12|-
TGTGCCAGTAGTATAGCAGGGTTGGGCTACACCTTC
CASSIAGLGYTF
>TRBV7-9|TRBJ1-1|-|14|-
TGTGCCAGCAGCTTAGACAGTCCGAACACTGAAGCTTTCTTT
CASSLDSPNTEAFF
>TRBV5-1|TRBJ2-7|-|14|-
TGCGCCAGCAGCTTTAGCCCAGCAACCTACGAGCAGTACTTC
CASSFSPATYEQYF
>TRBV10-3|TRBJ2-5|-|14|-
TGTGCCATCAGCGCCGAACAGGGACAAGAGACCCAGTACTTC
CAISAEQGQETQYF
>TRBV28|TRBJ2-1|TRBD2|16|-
TGTGCCAGCAGTTTAATATCCGGGGGGGTGGTCAATGAGCAGTTCTTC
CASSLISGGVVNEQFF
>TRBV28|TRBJ1-2|TRBD1|16|-
TGTGCCAGCAGTTTTCCCATCGGGGGGGACAGCTATGGCTACACCTTC
CASSFPIGGDSYGYTF
>TRBV30|TRBJ2-3|-|14|once
TGTGCCTGGATAGCGGCTTCTAGCACAGATACGCAGTATTTT
CAWIAASSTDTQYF
>TRBV25-1|TRBJ2-7|TRBD1|15|-
TGTGCCAGCAGTGAATGGGGACAGGGGACCGACGAGCAGTACTTC
CASSEWGQGTDEQYF
>TRBV28|TRBJ2-7|-|13|-
TGTGCCAGCAGTGACCAAACAGGTCGCGAGCAGTACTTC
CASSDQTGREQYF
>TRBV28|TRBJ2-7|TRBD1|16|-
TGTGCCAGCAACCTTCACCGGACAGGGAGGCAGGACGAGCAGTACTTC
CASNLHRTGRQDEQYF
>TRBV11-2|TRBJ2-5|TRBD2|15|-
TGTGCCAGCAGGCGACTAGCGTGGGCCCAAGAGACCCAGTACTTC
CASRRLAWAQETQYF
>TRBV6-5|TRBJ1-3|-|15|-
TGTGCCAGCAGCCCCTATCTATCGGGAGGAAACACCATATATTTT
CASSPYLSGGNTIYF
>TRBV30|TRBJ1-4|TRBD1|14|once
TGTGCCTGGACCCCGGACAGGGGGGATGAAAAACTGTTTTTT
CAWTPDRGDEKLFF
>TRBV29-1|TRBJ1-1|-|10|-
TGCAGCGTTCAATTCCCAGAAGCTTTCTTT
CSVQFPEAFF
>TRBV7-6|TRBJ2-3|TRBD2|18|-
TGTGCCAGCAGCTTACGTAGTATATACGGGAGGGCCACAGATACGCAGTATTTT
CASSLRSIYGRATDTQYF
>TRBV7-6|TRBJ1-1|-|14|-
TGTGCCAGCAGCTTATGGGGGGAGAACACTGAAGCTTTCTTT
CASSLWGENTEAFF
>TRBV27|TRBJ2-3|-|14|-
TGTGCCAGCAGTTTAGTTCTAGATGCAGATACGCAGTATTTT
CASSLVLDADTQYF